The 27 T cell receptor beta chains below all came from one sample that was sequenced in a study of T cell responses to AZD1222 COVID-19 vaccine. Only in-frame clones appear in the TCRdb table, and some are missing; sequencing was by immunoSEQ multiplex PCR. The table lists about 120,000 clones, 75% to 90% of them singletons, with about 3% in the top ten. Here the sequenced sample was peripheral blood, taken on day 0 of AZD1222 vaccination. These TCRs come from an adult in good health.

The chain recombines TRBV5-1 with TRBJ2-3, with D perhaps TRBD2 (5 bases). Between the trimmed V and J ends, which lost 0 bases and 4 bases, there was a span of 6 bases. CDR3 length: 13 amino acids. The germline gives CDR1 SGHRS, CDR2 YFSETQ. The CDR3 spells CASSLVGADTQYF. In DNA form, the CDR3 reads TGCGCCAGCAGCTTGGTCGGGGCAGATACGCAGTATTTT. The full variable domain, its missing parts supplied by reference TRBV5-1 and TRBJ2-3, is KAGVTQTPRYLIKTRGQQVTLSCSPISGHRSVSWYQQTPGQGLQFLFEYFSETQRNKGNFPGRFSGRQFSNSRSEMNVSTLELGDSALYLCASSLVGADTQYFGPGTRLTVL.

The chain carries TRBV7-8 and TRBJ1-5, with TRBD1 matching over 7 bases. The CDR3 covers 18 residues. From germline, CDR1 is SGHVS and CDR2 FQNEAQ. V trimming: 2 bases; J trimming: 3 bases; junction bases outside the gene matches: 13. DNA of the CDR3: TGTGCCAGCAGCTTATCATTGATGGGACAGTCCTTCAATCAGCCCCAGCATTTT. Its translation: CASSLSLMGQSFNQPQHF.

The chain couples TRBV20-1 to TRBJ1-2, with a weak D call TRBD1 (5 bases). V shed 3 bases and J shed 7 bases, with 12 bases lying between them. The CDR3 sequence is 12 residues long. Germline values: CDR1 DFQATT, CDR2 SNEGSKA (reference sequence). The CDR3 DNA sequence: TGCAGTGCTAGTGCAGGGATCTTTGGCTACACCTTC. Translation: CSASAGIFGYTF.

The chain uses TRBV20-1 and TRBJ1-2, with D unresolved. CDR1 is DFQATT and CDR2 is SNEGSKA in the germline V gene (reference sequence). V lost 6 bases and J 3 bases, leaving 5 bases between the germline ends. The CDR3 spans 10 residues. The CDR3 DNA follows: TGCAGTGCGGGTCACTATGGCTACACCTTC. As protein: CSAGHYGYTF.

V gene TRBV6-5 combines with J gene TRBJ1-2, with D maybe TRBD1 (6 bases). Germline CDR1 is MNHEY and CDR2 is SVGAGI. The CDR3 consists of 13 residues. V dropped 5 bases and J dropped 7 bases, with 14 bases sitting between them. CDR3 sequence reads: CASSPGAGGGYTF. CDR3 DNA sequence: TGTGCCAGCAGTCCAGGGGCAGGAGGTGGCTACACCTTC.

The chain employs TRBV7-2 and TRBJ1-5, with a tentative D call TRBD1 (5 bases). V dropped 2 bases and J dropped 6 bases, with 23 bases sitting between them. The germline V gene encodes CDR1 SGHTA and CDR2 FQGNSA. The CDR3 length is 18 residues. The CDR3 region is CASSLTPTGGRGFQPQHF. The CDR3, as DNA: TGTGCCAGCAGCTTAACCCCGACGGGGGGGAGAGGATTTCAGCCCCAGCATTTT.

The CDR3 DNA reads TGTGCCAGCAGTGAAGTGGGTGAGGGTGAAGCTTTCTTT. It encodes CASSEVGEGEAFF. The chain couples TRBV2 to TRBJ1-1, with D unclear. CDR3 size: 13 residues. Germline V gene lookup returns CDR1 SNHLY and CDR2 FYNNEI. Trimming shortened V by 1 base and J by 7 bases, and 10 bases separated the two germline ends.

V and J are TRBV5-1 and TRBJ1-3; perhaps TRBD1 as D (5 bases). CDR3 length: 16 amino acids. The V end was cut by 0 bases, the J end by 1 base, with 11 bases between. CDR1 SGHRS and CDR2 YFSETQ come from the germline V gene. This CDR3 is CASSLVTGISGNTIYF. CDR3 coding DNA: TGCGCCAGCAGCTTGGTTACAGGAATTTCTGGAAACACCATATATTTT.

The genes are TRBV28 and TRBJ2-7, with a weak D call TRBD1 (5 bases). CDR1 and CDR2 from the germline V gene are MDHEN and SYDVKM. The ends were cut back, 4 bases at V and 6 bases at J, with 16 bases in the middle. CDR3 length: 14 residues. The CDR3 is CASSSANRLREQYF. As DNA, the CDR3 is TGTGCCAGCAGTTCGGCCAACAGGCTTCGCGAGCAGTACTTC.

The chain is built from TRBV27 and TRBJ2-5; 9 bases align to TRBD2. This CDR3 has 15 residues. Unmatched junction bases numbered 3, after V lost 1 base and J lost 3 bases. Germline-derived CDR1 and CDR2 are MNHEY and SMNVEV (reference sequence). Here the CDR3 reads CASSLLAGVEETQYF. The CDR3 DNA is TGTGCCAGCAGTTTATTAGCGGGAGTGGAAGAGACCCAGTACTTC.

The chain has TRBV30 and TRBJ2-2; the D is unclear. The V gene's germline CDR1 is GTSNPN and CDR2 SVGIG (reference sequence). The CDR3 covers 13 residues. Trimming stripped 2 bases from V and 6 bases from J, with 10 bases between. CDR3 sequence: CAWSKVLAGELFF. For the CDR3, the DNA is TGTGCCTGGAGTAAAGTCTTGGCCGGGGAGCTGTTTTTT.

Written as DNA, the CDR3 is TGTGCCAGCAGCCAAGAGAGGACCGGGGAGCTGTTTTTT. Protein sequence: CASSQERTGELFF. This chain uses TRBV4-2 with TRBJ2-2; D gene uncertain. V was shortened by 0 bases and J by 5 bases, with 4 bases between the two germline ends. Germline CDR1 and CDR2: LGHNA and YNFKEQ. The CDR3 sequence is 13 residues long.

V gene TRBV2 combines with J gene TRBJ1-1; D possibly corresponds to TRBD1 (5 bases). Germline values: CDR1 SNHLY, CDR2 FYNNEI. With 6 bases removed from V and 1 base from J, the gap between germline ends came to 12 bases. The CDR3 spans 14 residues. As DNA, the CDR3 is TGTGCCAGCAGGGTTCAGGGTAAGAACACTGAAGCTTTCTTT. It is translated as CASRVQGKNTEAFF. Based on the CDR3 plus reference TRBV2 and TRBJ1-1, the full variable domain is EPEVTQTPSHQVTQMGQEVILRCVPISNHLYFYWYRQILGQKVEFLVSFYNNEISEKSEIFDDQFSVERPDGSNFTLKIRSTKLEDSAMYFCASRVQGKNTEAFFGQGTRLTVV.

This rearrangement joins TRBV20-1 to TRBJ2-7; TRBD2 matches 14 bases. The CDR3 is made up of 16 amino acids. CDR1 and CDR2 from the germline V gene are DFQATT and SNEGSKA (reference sequence). J gave up 0 bases and V 3 bases, and 4 bases lay outside the gene matches. The CDR3 coding sequence is TGCAGTGCTAGTGGACTAGCGGGGGGAATCTCCTACGAGCAGTACTTC. Its translation is CSASGLAGGISYEQYF.

This sequence joins TRBV6-5 and TRBJ2-5; either TRBD1 or TRBD2 may supply D (5 bases each). Trimming stripped 4 bases from V and 4 bases from J, with 19 bases between. The CDR3 has 16 amino acids. CDR1 and CDR2 from the germline V gene are MNHEY and SVGAGI. This chain's CDR3 is CASSSWGIGTGETQYF. CDR3 coding DNA: TGTGCCAGCAGTTCATGGGGGATCGGGACGGGAGAGACCCAGTACTTC.

The chain recombines TRBV7-9 with TRBJ1-2; 9 bases match TRBD1. The CDR3 spans 14 residues. V gave up 5 bases and J gave up 3 bases; unmatched junction bases: 4. Germline lookup yields CDR1 SEHNR and CDR2 FQNEAQ (reference sequence). CDR3 region: CASSIGQGYYGYTF. The DNA of the CDR3 is TGTGCCAGCAGCATCGGACAGGGGTACTATGGCTACACCTTC.

The gene calls are TRBV5-6 and TRBJ2-2, with D unresolved. This CDR3 spans 12 amino acids. The V end was cut by 3 bases, the J end by 4 bases, with 4 bases between. Germline CDR1 and CDR2: SGHDT and YYEEEE. The CDR3 DNA follows: TGTGCCAGCAGCTCGGTCACCGGGGAGCTGTTTTTT. Protein product: CASSSVTGELFF.

The chain couples TRBV7-2 to TRBJ2-1; 13 positions match TRBD2. The germline gives CDR1 SGHTA, CDR2 FQGNSA. The CDR3 runs to 16 residues. V was pared by 3 bases and J by 9 bases, with 8 bases of the junction left unmatched. The CDR3 DNA is TGTGCCAGCAGCTTTTGGACTAGCGGGAGTTCGGGTGAGCAGTTCTTC. The encoded protein is CASSFWTSGSSGEQFF.

The chain couples TRBV5-4 to TRBJ1-5; D unresolved. CDR3 length: 12 amino acids. Trimming shortened V by 4 bases and J by 9 bases, and 11 bases separated the two germline ends. In germline, CDR1 is SGHNT, CDR2 YYREEE (reference sequence). The CDR3 DNA is TGTGCCAGCAGCCTGAACGGGTTGCCCCAGCATTTT. Translation: CASSLNGLPQHF.

The chain carries TRBV21-1 and TRBJ2-7; the D call TRBD2 from the table was never checked on the DNA. TRBV21-1 is classified as a pseudogene. This CDR3 region has 20 residues. The CDR3 DNA reads as TGTGCCAGCAGCAAAGAGGGGACAGGGTTTAGCGGGAGGTTCTCCTACGAGCAGTACTTC. This codes for CASSKEGTGFSGRFSYEQYF.

The chain has TRBV28 and TRBJ1-2; D gene unclear. The CDR3 length is 13 residues. Looked up from germline, CDR1 is MDHEN and CDR2 is SYDVKM. V was shortened by 2 bases and J by 10 bases, with 14 bases between the two germline ends. The CDR3 DNA sequence: TGTGCCAGCAGTTTACCCGAAGGGCTATCCTACACCTTC. Translated: CASSLPEGLSYTF.

This clone appeared a few times. The chain has TRBV4-1 and TRBJ2-6; unclear D gene. The germline CDR1 and CDR2 sequences are MGHRA and YSYEKL. The V and J ends lost 7 bases and 3 bases respectively, with 10 bases between them. This CDR3 region has 14 residues. The CDR3 loop is CASTALGGANVLTF. In DNA, the CDR3 is TGCGCCAGCACAGCCTTGGGTGGGGCCAACGTCCTGACTTTC.

The rearrangement joins TRBV4-3 to TRBJ1-2; D may be TRBD1 (5 bases). This CDR3 comprises 14 residues. Germline CDR1 is LGHNA and CDR2 is YSLEER. The V and J ends lost 2 bases and 6 bases respectively, with 13 bases between them. CDR3 amino acids: CASSQYGTADGYTF. The CDR3 DNA is TGCGCCAGCAGCCAATACGGGACCGCGGATGGCTACACCTTC.

This clone came up a few times. The rearrangement links TRBV29-1 to TRBJ2-7; D is possibly TRBD1 (6 bases). CDR3 length: 14 amino acids. The V end lost 5 bases, the J end lost 5 bases, and 19 bases lay between the germline ends. Germline CDR1 SQVTM, CDR2 ANQGSEA. CDR3 loop: CSVPRTDGFNEQYF. The CDR3, as DNA: TGCAGCGTTCCTCGGACAGACGGTTTCAACGAGCAGTACTTC.

The genes are TRBV14 and TRBJ1-4; TRBD1 is a possible D gene (5 bases). Per germline, CDR1 SGHDN and CDR2 FVKESK. This CDR3 region has 14 residues. Trimming took 4 bases from V and 0 from J, leaving 6 bases between them. CDR3 bases: TGTGCCAGCAGCCCGACAGCAACTAATGAAAAACTGTTTTTT. This sequence encodes CASSPTATNEKLFF.

CDR3 residues: CATSRDNPHYGLAGRNEQFF. Here the CDR3 DNA reads TGTGCCACCAGCAGAGATAACCCTCATTATGGACTAGCGGGGCGCAATGAGCAGTTCTTC. The gene calls are TRBV15 and TRBJ2-1; 12 nucleotides line up with TRBD2. The V and J ends lost 0 bases and 6 bases, in that order; junction bases with no gene match: 15. Germline V gives CDR1 LNHNV, CDR2 YYDKDF (reference sequence). The CDR3 has 20 amino acids.

This chain connects TRBV7-8 to TRBJ2-7; 10 nucleotides agree with TRBD2. Germline lookup yields CDR1 SGHVS and CDR2 FQNEAQ. V lost 5 bases and J lost 2; bases outside the gene matches: 3. CDR3 size: 14 residues. The CDR3 loop reads CASSLLAGAYEQYF. The CDR3 coding sequence is TGTGCCAGCAGCCTGCTAGCGGGAGCCTACGAGCAGTACTTC.